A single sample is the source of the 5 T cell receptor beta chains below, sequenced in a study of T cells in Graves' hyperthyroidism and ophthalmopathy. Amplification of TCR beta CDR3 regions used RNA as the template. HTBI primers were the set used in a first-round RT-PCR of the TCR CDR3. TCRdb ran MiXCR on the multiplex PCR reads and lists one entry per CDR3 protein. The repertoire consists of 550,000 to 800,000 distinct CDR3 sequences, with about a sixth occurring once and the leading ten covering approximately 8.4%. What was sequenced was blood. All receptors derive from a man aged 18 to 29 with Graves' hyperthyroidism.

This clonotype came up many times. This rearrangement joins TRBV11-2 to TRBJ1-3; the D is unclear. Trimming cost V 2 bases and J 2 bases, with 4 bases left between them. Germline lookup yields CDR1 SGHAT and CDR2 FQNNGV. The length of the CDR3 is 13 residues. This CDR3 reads CASSLQAGNTIYF. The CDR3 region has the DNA TGTGCCAGCAGCTTACAAGCTGGAAACACCATATATTTT.

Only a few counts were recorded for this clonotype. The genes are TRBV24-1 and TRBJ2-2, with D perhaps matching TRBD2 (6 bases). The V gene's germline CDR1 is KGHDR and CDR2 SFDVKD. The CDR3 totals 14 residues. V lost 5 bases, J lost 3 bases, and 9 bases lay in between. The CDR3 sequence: CATSVGGDTGELFF. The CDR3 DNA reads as TGTGCCACCAGTGTGGGGGGTGACACCGGGGAGCTGTTTTTT.

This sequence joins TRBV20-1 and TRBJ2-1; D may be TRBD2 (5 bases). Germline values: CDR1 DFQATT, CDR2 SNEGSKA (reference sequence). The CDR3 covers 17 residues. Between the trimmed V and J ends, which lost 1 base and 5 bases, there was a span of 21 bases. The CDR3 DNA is TGCAGTGCTAGAGTGACCCCCGTTCGGGCTAGCCACAATGAGCAGTTCTTC. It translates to CSARVTPVRASHNEQFF.

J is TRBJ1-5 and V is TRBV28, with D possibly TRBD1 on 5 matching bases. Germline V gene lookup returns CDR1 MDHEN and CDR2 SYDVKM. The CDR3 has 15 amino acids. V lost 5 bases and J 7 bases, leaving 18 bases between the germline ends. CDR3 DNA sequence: TGTGCCAGCAGTCCTTCGGGGGGAAGGGGCCAGCCCCAGCATTTT. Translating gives CASSPSGGRGQPQHF.

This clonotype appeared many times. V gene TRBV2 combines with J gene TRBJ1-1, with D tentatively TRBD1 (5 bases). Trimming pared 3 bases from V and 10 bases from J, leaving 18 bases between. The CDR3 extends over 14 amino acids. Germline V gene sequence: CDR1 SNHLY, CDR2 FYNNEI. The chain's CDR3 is CASSDGRGLYRAFF. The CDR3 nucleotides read TGTGCCAGCAGTGATGGGAGGGGCCTATATCGAGCTTTCTTT.